The 10 T cell receptor beta chains listed next were all sequenced from one sample in a study of T-cell reconstitution after alpha-beta-depleted transplantation in children. Unique molecular identifiers were used in preparing the TCRbeta library. TCRdb reprocessed the PCR reads with MiXCR, giving one entry per CDR3 protein. The sample records 700,000 to 950,000 distinct CDR3 sequences, approximately 15% being singletons. The source material was PBMCs, mostly from graft donor cells, sampled 360 days after TCRalphabeta/CD19-depleted stem cell transplant. Every receptor here comes from a male patient between 5 and 17 years old who had a stem cell transplant for acute lymphoblastic leukemia, so the T cells may come from the graft donor.

In this sample, this clonotype turned up a few times. The genes are TRBV11-1 and TRBJ2-7, with 10 positions matching TRBD1. CDR1 is SGHAT, CDR2 FQDESV, per germline (reference sequence). The CDR3 is 15 residues long. The V segment lost 3 bases and the J segment 5 bases; nucleotides outside the gene matches: 7. CDR3 loop: CASSFRRQGANEQYF. The CDR3, as DNA: TGTGCCAGCAGCTTCCGGCGACAGGGGGCCAACGAGCAGTACTTC.

The chain carries TRBV2 and TRBJ1-2; a possible D gene is TRBD1 (5 bases). The ends were cut back, 8 bases at V and 8 bases at J, with 12 bases in the middle. Germline V gives CDR1 SNHLY, CDR2 FYNNEI. The CDR3 runs 11 residues. The CDR3 DNA is TGTGCCAGCGTAGGACGGGGCGGCTACACCTTC. This encodes CASVGRGGYTF.

This clonotype was recorded at least ten times. This chain uses TRBV20-1 with TRBJ2-5; TRBD2 agrees at 10 bases. Germline V gene data show CDR1 as DFQATT and CDR2 as SNEGSKA (reference sequence). V was pared by 3 bases and J by 5 bases, with 9 bases of the junction left unmatched. The CDR3 extends over 15 amino acids. CDR3 sequence: CSASPSGSYGETQYF. The DNA for the CDR3 is TGCAGTGCTAGCCCTAGCGGGAGTTATGGGGAGACCCAGTACTTC.

This clonotype was recorded a few times. The chain has TRBV20-1 and TRBJ2-7; TRBD2 matches 7 bases. CDR1 is DFQATT and CDR2 is SNEGSKA in the germline V gene (reference sequence). This CDR3 comprises 12 residues. V dropped 3 bases and J dropped 10; count of bases not matched to a gene: 9. The CDR3 bases are TGCAGTGCTAGCACTAGCGAATCGGAACAGTACTTC. Amino acids: CSASTSESEQYF.

J is TRBJ2-4 and V is TRBV20-1; 9 bases agree with TRBD2. Germline CDR1 is DFQATT and CDR2 is SNEGSKA (reference sequence). CDR3 size: 15 residues. J gave up 3 bases and V 6 bases, and 9 bases lay outside the gene matches. The CDR3 reads CSAPLAGLIKNIQYF. In DNA form, the CDR3 reads TGCAGTGCCCCGCTAGCGGGGCTTATCAAAAACATTCAGTACTTC.

This chain links TRBV7-2 with TRBJ2-7, with D unclear. CDR3 length: 15 residues. Trimming left V 1 base short and J 0 bases short, with 10 bases between. Germline V lookup: CDR1 SGHTA, CDR2 FQGNSA. The CDR3 DNA is TGTGCCAGCAGCTTAGGCCAAGAGATCTCCTACGAGCAGTACTTC. Amino acids: CASSLGQEISYEQYF.

The J gene is TRBJ2-1, the V gene TRBV7-9, with D hard to call. The CDR3 consists of 15 residues. The germline V and J ends were trimmed by 6 bases and 13 bases, with 25 bases remaining between them. The germline gives CDR1 SEHNR, CDR2 FQNEAQ (reference sequence). The CDR3 sequence is CASRLQLDPSRVQFF. The CDR3 nucleotides read TGTGCCAGCAGACTACAGTTAGACCCCTCCCGAGTCCAGTTCTTC.

This clonotype was seen a few times. The CDR3 DNA is TGTGCCAGCAGCGAAGGACCGCCCTTGGGGTATAGCAATCAGCCCCAGCATTTT. Its protein product is CASSEGPPLGYSNQPQHF. The chain joins TRBV11-2 to TRBJ1-5; D call uncertain. Germline V gene sequence: CDR1 SGHAT, CDR2 FQNNGV. Trimming took off 5 bases at V and 0 bases at J, with 20 bases between the two ends. The CDR3 length is 18 residues.

The table lists this clonotype with a few counts. This sequence joins TRBV6-1 and TRBJ2-7; 14 bases are shared with TRBD2. This CDR3 region has 19 residues. V lost 4 bases, J lost 2 bases, and 13 bases stayed unmatched. From germline, CDR1 is MNHNS and CDR2 SASEGT. The DNA of the CDR3 is TGTGCCAGCAGTGGATCCGGGACTAGCGGGAGTGAGCACCCCTACGAGCAGTACTTC. Amino acids: CASSGSGTSGSEHPYEQYF.

This clonotype was counted only a few times. V gene TRBV12-3 or TRBV12-4 combines with J gene TRBJ1-5; no reliable D call. The CDR3 loop spans 14 amino acids. V lost 3 bases and J 1 base, leaving 7 bases between the germline ends. CDR3 residues: CASSFSASNQPQHF. CDR3 in DNA: TGTGCCAGCAGTTTCTCGGCCAGCAATCAGCCCCAGCATTTT.